This TCR beta chain was found in a study of cytomegalovirus exposure and HLA in healthy donors. Study-wide results and caveats: Common viral pathogens (according to a later analysis) appeared linked to several of the most significant clusters. In a later analysis, a genetic analysis reported fewer productive-TCR N-insertions in an Asian-associated ancestry cluster than the cohort average. For most subjects, TCR beta sequences were reported to predict HLA-A and HLA-B alleles with accuracy. Certain indistinguishable V segments, among them TRBV6-2 and TRBV6-3, were excluded.

Points on this clone: Its antigen is not identified.

The CDR3 totals 15 residues. The V and J ends lost 0 bases and 6 bases, in that order; junction bases with no gene match: 6. Looked up from germline, CDR1 is MGHRA and CDR2 is YSYEKL. This PCR relied on a set of 60 Vbeta primers and 13 Jbeta primers. Repertoires were generated with immunoSEQ multiplex PCR, while TCRdb's copy carries only in-frame clones and drops some. This sample has about 110,000 clones; around 70% occur once, and the top ten carry around 5%. The TCR comes from a man under 40 in good health and CMV-seropositive. The chain combines TRBV4-1 with TRBJ1-2; TRBD1 matches 8 bases. Sequencing used PBMCs. In DNA, the CDR3 is TGCGCCAGCAGCCAAGATGAGGGCAGGGGGCATGGCTACACCTTC. Its translation is CASSQDEGRGHGYTF.